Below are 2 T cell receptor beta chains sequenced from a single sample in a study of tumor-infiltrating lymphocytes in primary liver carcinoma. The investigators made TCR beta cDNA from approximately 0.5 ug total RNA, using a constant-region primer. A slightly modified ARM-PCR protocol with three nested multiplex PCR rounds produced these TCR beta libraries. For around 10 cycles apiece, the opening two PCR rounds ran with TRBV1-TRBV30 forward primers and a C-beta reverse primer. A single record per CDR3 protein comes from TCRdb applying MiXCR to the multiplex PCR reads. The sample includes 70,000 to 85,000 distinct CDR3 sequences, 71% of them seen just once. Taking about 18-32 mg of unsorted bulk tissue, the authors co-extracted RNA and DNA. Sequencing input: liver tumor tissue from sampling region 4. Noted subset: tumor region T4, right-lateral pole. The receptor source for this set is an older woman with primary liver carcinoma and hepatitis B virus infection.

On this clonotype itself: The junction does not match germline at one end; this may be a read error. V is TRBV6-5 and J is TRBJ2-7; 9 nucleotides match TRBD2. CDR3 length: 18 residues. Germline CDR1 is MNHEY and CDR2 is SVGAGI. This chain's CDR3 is CVSSYRLMGGRAAYDQYF. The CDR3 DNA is TGTGTCAGCAGTTACCGCTTAATGGGCGGGAGGGCCGCCTACGATCAGTACTTC.

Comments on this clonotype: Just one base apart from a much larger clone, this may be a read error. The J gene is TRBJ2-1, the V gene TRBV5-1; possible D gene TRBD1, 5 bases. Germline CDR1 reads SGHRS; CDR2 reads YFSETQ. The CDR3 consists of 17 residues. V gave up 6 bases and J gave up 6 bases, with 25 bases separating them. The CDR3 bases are TGCGCCAGCACTATCATCCCGCTTGGACAAGCTAGCAATGAGCAGTTCTTC. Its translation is CASTIIPLGQASNEQFF.